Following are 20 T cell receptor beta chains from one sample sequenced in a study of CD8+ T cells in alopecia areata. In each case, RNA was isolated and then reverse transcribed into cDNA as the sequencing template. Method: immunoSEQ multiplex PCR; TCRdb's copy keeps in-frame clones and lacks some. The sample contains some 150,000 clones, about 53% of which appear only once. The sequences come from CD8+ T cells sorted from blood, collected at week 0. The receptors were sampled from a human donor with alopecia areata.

The CDR3 DNA reads TGTGCCAGCAGCTTAGGTTTCGGGGACAATGAGCAGTTCTTC. The encoded protein is CASSLGFGDNEQFF. J is TRBJ2-1 and V is TRBV13; the D gene is possibly TRBD2 (5 bases). The CDR3 extends over 14 amino acids. The germline V and J ends were trimmed by 0 bases and 5 bases, with 8 bases remaining between them. Germline V gene lookup returns CDR1 PRHDT and CDR2 FYEKMQ (reference sequence). The entire variable domain, with the rest obtained from reference TRBV13 and TRBJ2-1, is as follows: AAGVIQSPRHLIKEKRETATLKCYPIPRHDTVYWYQQGPGQDPQFLISFYEKMQSDKGSIPDRFSAQQFSDYHSELNMSSLELGDSALYFCASSLGFGDNEQFFGPGTRLTVL.

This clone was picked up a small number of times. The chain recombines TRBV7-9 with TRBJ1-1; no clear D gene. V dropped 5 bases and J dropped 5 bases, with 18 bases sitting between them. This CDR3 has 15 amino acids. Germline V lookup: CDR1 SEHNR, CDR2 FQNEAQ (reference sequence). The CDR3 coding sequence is TGTGCCAGCAGCCCCAGCAGCGGGCTTAGAACTGAAGCTTTCTTT. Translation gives CASSPSSGLRTEAFF.

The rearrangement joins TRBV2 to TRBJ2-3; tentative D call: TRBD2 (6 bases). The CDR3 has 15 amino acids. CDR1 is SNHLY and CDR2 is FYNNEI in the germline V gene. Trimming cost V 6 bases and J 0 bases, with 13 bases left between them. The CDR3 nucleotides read TGTGCCAGCAGACCCAGCGGGCCTAGCACAGATACGCAGTATTTT. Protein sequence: CASRPSGPSTDTQYF.

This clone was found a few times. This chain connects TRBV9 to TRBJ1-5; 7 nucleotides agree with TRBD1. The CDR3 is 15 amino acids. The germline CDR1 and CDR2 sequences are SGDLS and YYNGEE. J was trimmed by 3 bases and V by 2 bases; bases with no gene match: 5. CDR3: CASSVTGQSNQPQHF. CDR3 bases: TGTGCCAGCAGCGTTACGGGACAGTCCAATCAGCCCCAGCATTTT.

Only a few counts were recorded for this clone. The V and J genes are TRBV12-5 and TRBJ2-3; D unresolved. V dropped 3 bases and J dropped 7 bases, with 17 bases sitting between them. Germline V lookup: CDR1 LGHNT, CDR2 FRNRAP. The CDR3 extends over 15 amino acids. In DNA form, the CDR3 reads TGTGCTAGTGGTTTACCCCAAGGGTTCCTTTATACGCAGTATTTT. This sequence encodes CASGLPQGFLYTQYF.

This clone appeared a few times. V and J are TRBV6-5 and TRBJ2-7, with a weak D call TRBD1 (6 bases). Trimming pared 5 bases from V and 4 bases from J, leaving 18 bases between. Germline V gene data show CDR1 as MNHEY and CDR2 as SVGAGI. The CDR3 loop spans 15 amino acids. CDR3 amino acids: CASSPGFGRGYEQYF. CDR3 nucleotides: TGTGCCAGCAGTCCCGGATTCGGCAGGGGATACGAGCAGTACTTC.

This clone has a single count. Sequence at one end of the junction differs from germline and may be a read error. This chain's CDR3 is CAWTDVGTGNTEAFF. CDR3 sequence (DNA): TGTGCATGGACCGATGTAGGGACAGGGAATACTGAAGCTTTCTTT. The rearrangement joins TRBV30 to TRBJ1-1, with TRBD1 identical over 9 bases. In germline, CDR1 is GTSNPN, CDR2 SVGIG (reference sequence). This CDR3 spans 15 amino acids.

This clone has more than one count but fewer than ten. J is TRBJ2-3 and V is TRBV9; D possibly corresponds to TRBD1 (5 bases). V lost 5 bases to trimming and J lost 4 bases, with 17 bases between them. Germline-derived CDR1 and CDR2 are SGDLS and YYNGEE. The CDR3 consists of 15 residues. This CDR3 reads CASSSRDEQADTQYF. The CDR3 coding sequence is TGTGCCAGCAGTTCTCGCGATGAACAGGCAGATACGCAGTATTTT.

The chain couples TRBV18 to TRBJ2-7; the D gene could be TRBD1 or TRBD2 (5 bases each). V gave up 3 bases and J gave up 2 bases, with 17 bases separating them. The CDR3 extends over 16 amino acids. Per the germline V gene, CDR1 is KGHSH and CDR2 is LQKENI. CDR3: CASSPGELREPYEQYF. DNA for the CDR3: TGTGCCAGCTCACCGGGGGAACTAAGGGAGCCCTACGAGCAGTACTTC.

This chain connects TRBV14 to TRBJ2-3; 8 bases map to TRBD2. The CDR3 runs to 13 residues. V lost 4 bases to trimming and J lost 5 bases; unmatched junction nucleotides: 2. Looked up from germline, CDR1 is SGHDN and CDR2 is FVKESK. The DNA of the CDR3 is TGTGCCAGCAGCCTCCGGGGGGGAGATACGCAGTATTTT. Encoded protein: CASSLRGGDTQYF. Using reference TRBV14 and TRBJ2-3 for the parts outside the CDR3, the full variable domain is EAGVTQFPSHSVIEKGQTVTLRCDPISGHDNLYWYRRVMGKEIKFLLHFVKESKQDESGMPNNRFLAERTGGTYSTLKVQPAELEDSGVYFCASSLRGGDTQYFGPGTRLTVL.

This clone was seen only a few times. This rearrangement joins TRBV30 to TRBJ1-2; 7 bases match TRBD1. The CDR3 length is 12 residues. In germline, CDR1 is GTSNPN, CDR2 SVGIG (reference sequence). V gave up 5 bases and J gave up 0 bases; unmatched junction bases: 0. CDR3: CAWGQANYGYTF. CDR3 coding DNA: TGTGCCTGGGGACAGGCTAACTATGGCTACACCTTC. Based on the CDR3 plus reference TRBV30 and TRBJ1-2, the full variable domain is SQTIHQWPATLVQPVGSPLSLECTVEGTSNPNLYWYRQAAGRGLQLLFYSVGIGQISSEVPQNLSASRPQDRQFILSSKKLLLSDSGFYLCAWGQANYGYTFGSGTRLTVV.

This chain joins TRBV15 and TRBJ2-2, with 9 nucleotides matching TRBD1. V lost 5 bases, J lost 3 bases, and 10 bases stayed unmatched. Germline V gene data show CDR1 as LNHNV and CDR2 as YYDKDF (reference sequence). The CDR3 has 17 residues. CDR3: CATSWGQGEPDTGELFF. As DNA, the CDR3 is TGTGCCACCAGCTGGGGACAGGGAGAGCCGGACACCGGGGAGCTGTTTTTT.

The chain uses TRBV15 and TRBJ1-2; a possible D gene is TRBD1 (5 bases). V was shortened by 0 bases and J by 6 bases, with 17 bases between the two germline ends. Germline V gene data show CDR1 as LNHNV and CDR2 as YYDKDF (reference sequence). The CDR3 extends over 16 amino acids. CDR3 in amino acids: CATSRDWGGRIDGYTF. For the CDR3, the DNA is TGTGCCACCAGCAGAGATTGGGGCGGCAGAATCGATGGCTACACCTTC.

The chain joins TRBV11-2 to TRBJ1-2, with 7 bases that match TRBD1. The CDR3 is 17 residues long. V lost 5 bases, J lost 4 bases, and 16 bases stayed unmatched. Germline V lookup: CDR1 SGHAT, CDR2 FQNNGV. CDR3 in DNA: TGTGCCAGCAGCCTCAGGATCTCTCGGACAGGCACCTATGGCTACACCTTC. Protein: CASSLRISRTGTYGYTF.

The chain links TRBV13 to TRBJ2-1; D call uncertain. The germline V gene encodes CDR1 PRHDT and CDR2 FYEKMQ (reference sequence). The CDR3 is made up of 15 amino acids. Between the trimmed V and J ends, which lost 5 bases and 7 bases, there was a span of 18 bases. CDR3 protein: CASSPDPPGPNEQFF. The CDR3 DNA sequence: TGTGCCAGCAGCCCTGACCCACCCGGGCCAAATGAGCAGTTCTTC.

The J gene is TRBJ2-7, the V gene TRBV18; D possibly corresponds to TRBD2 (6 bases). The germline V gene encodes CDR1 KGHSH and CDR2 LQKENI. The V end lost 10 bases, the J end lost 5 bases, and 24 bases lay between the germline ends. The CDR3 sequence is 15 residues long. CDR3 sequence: CATSLWGEGGNEQYF. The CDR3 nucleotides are TGTGCCACCTCCCTGTGGGGGGAAGGAGGAAACGAGCAGTACTTC.

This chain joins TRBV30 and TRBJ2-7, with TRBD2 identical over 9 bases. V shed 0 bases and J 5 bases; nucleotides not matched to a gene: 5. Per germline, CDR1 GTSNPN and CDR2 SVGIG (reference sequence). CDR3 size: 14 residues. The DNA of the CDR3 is TGTGCCTGGAGTGTAGGGGCTAGCGGGGACGAGCAGTACTTC. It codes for CAWSVGASGDEQYF.

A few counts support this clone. The CDR3 sequence: CASSLEGAGWYQETQYF. Written as DNA, the CDR3 is TGTGCCAGCAGCTTAGAGGGAGCGGGTTGGTACCAAGAGACCCAGTACTTC. J is TRBJ2-5 and V is TRBV7-9; tentatively, D is TRBD2 (6 bases). Germline V CDR1 and CDR2: SEHNR, FQNEAQ (reference sequence). The V and J ends lost 1 base and 0 bases respectively, with 15 bases between them. CDR3 size: 17 residues.

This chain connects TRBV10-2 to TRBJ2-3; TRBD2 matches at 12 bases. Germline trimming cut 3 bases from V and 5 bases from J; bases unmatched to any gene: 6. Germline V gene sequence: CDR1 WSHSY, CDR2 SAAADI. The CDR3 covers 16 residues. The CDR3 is CASSDASGGDGDTQYF. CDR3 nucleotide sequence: TGCGCCAGCAGTGATGCTAGCGGGGGGGACGGAGATACGCAGTATTTT.

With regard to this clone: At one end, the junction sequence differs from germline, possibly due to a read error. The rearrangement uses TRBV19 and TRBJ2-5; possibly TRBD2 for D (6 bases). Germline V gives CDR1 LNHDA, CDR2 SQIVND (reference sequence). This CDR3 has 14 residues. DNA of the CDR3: TGTGCCAGTAGTCCACTTTGGGGGGAAGAGACTCAGTACTTC. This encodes CASSPLWGEETQYF.